By frequency, the clone carrying this TCR beta chain is medium-sized. These data originate in a study of CD8 T cells in cerebrospinal fluid in Alzheimer's disease. Study summary: CSF T cell clonal expansion was assessed by plate-based nested PCR and droplet-based sequencing.

TCRdb reprocessed the 10x single-cell sequencing reads and keeps a single row for each CDR3 protein, giving no DNA. This table lists about 480 distinct CDR3 sequences. The TCR comes from a human donor with Parkinson's disease. Sequencing was carried out using cerebrospinal fluid.

CDR3 residues: CAWTRTAVNYGYTF. This chain links TRBV30 with TRBJ1-2; as DNA is missing, the TRBD1 call by TCRdb cannot be tested. This CDR3 contains 14 residues. CDR1 is GTSNPN and CDR2 is SVGIG in the germline V gene (reference sequence).